Sequencing of this T cell receptor (beta chain) was carried out in a study of beta chain features in type 1 diabetes. The study's findings and limits: Moderate but significant shortening of TCRB CDR3s was recorded in all four CD4+ subsets from Type 1 diabetes patients. Patients with type 1 diabetes carried fewer insertions and had more deletions at their VDJ junctions.

Concerning this clone itself: Its matching antigen is unknown.

Sequenced material consisted of expressed TCRB transcripts (all of the isolated RNA was reverse transcribed). Clones were read by immunoSEQ multiplex PCR, and TCRdb kept only the in-frame ones, dropping some. The table lists fewer than 70,000 clones, about 64% of them singletons, with around 0.29% in the top ten. Germline V gene lookup returns CDR1 SGHNT and CDR2 YENEEA. The CDR3 covers 16 residues. The V and J ends lost 5 bases and 6 bases, in that order; junction bases with no gene match: 12. The receptor's source is a woman aged 25 to 45 with type 1 diabetes. The chain combines TRBV11-3 with TRBJ2-1; the match to TRBD2 covers 8 bases. The material sequenced was stem cell memory CD4+ T cells from blood. The CDR3 region has the DNA TGTGCCAGCAGCCATCTCGGGGGGGCTCTCAGCAATGAGCAGTTCTTC. Translated, it gives CASSHLGGALSNEQFF.